This entry concerns a single T cell receptor (beta chain). The CDR3 has 15 amino acids. CDR1 is MNHEY and CDR2 is SVGEGT in the germline V gene. Trimming cost V 2 bases and J 4 bases, with 11 bases left between them. This entry is derived from a study of blood T cells in healthy people across ages. Sample-barcoded 5' priming and a J-beta primer mix drove a second PCR of 7 to 11 cycles. Via MiXCR, TCRdb re-called the 5' RACE reads, giving one row per CDR3 protein. The sample has 950,000 to 1,200,000 distinct CDR3 sequences, approximately 38% seen once. The sequence was collected from a man aged 18 to 29 in good health. Sequencing was done on a sample of blood. The V gene is TRBV6-2 or TRBV6-3, the J gene TRBJ2-2; D remains ambiguous. CDR3 sequence (DNA): TGTGCCAGCAGTTACGGCCCCTTAGGCACCGGGGAGCTGTTTTTT. Translation: CASSYGPLGTGELFF.